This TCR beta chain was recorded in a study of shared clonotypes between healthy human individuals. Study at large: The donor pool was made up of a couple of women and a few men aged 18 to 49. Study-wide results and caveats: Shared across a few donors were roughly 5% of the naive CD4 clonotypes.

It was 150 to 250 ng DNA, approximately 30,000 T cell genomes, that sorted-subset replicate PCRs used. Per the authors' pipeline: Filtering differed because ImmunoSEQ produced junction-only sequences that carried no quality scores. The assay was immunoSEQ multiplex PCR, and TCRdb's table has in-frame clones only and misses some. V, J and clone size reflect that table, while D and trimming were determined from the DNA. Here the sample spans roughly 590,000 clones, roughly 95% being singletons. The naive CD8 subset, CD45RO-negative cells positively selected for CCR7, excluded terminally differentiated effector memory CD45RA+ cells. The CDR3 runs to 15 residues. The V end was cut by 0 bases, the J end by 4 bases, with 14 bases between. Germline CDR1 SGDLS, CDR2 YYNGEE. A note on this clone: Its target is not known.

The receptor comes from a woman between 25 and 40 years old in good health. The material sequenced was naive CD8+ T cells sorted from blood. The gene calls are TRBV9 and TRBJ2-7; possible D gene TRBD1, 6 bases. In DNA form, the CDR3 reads TGTGCCAGCAGCGTAGACCAGGGGCCGCGTTACGAGCAGTACTTC. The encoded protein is CASSVDQGPRYEQYF.